Below, 28 T cell receptor beta chains from the same sample are listed, as sequenced in a study of blood T cell repertoires in COVID-19. Only in-frame clones appear in the TCRdb table, and some are missing; sequencing was by immunoSEQ multiplex PCR. The repertoire includes approximately 200,000 clones, around four fifths of them detected once, and under 12% sits in the top ten. Material: peripheral blood. The source of these receptors is a woman of 80 years or more with COVID-19, enrolled during active disease.

The chain recombines TRBV28 with TRBJ2-7; TRBD1 aligns across 7 bases. Germline V gene sequence: CDR1 MDHEN, CDR2 SYDVKM. J lost 11 bases, V lost 5 bases, and 18 bases had no gene match. This CDR3 has 15 amino acids. The DNA of the CDR3 is TGTGCCAGCAGTAGAGCCGGGACAGCATATCGTTCGAAGTACTTC. This translates into CASSRAGTAYRSKYF.

CDR3 DNA: TGTGCCAGCAGTGGTTCCGGGGGGCTGACTGAAGCTTTCTTT. Translated: CASSGSGGLTEAFF. This chain joins TRBV27 and TRBJ1-1; tentative D call: TRBD1 (6 bases). Trimming cost V 5 bases and J 5 bases, with 15 bases left between them. Looked up from germline, CDR1 is MNHEY and CDR2 is SMNVEV (reference sequence). The CDR3 is 14 amino acids.

This chain uses TRBV5-1 with TRBJ2-2; D is perhaps TRBD1 (6 bases). The CDR3 runs 13 residues. The V end lost 6 bases, the J end lost 5 bases, and 11 bases lay between the germline ends. Looked up from germline, CDR1 is SGHRS and CDR2 is YFSETQ. The CDR3 region has the DNA TGCGCCAGCAAGCCAGGGGCAACCGGGGAGCTGTTTTTT. Protein sequence: CASKPGATGELFF.

The chain recombines TRBV28 with TRBJ2-5, with 7 bases aligning to TRBD1. This CDR3 has 15 residues. V gave up 6 bases and J gave up 2 bases; unmatched junction bases: 9. Germline V CDR1 and CDR2: MDHEN, SYDVKM. The CDR3 region is CASRGRGQLQETQYF. The DNA of the CDR3 is TGTGCCAGCAGGGGCAGGGGACAGTTACAAGAGACCCAGTACTTC.

The chain uses TRBV5-1 and TRBJ1-2, with D perhaps matching TRBD1 (6 bases). Trimming cost V 0 bases and J 0 bases, with 9 bases left between them. Germline assignment: CDR1 SGHRS and CDR2 YFSETQ. The CDR3 loop spans 15 amino acids. The CDR3 DNA reads TGCGCCAGCAGCTTGGACAGGGCTACTAACTATGGCTACACCTTC. Protein product: CASSLDRATNYGYTF. Using reference TRBV5-1 and TRBJ1-2 for the parts outside the CDR3, the full variable domain is KAGVTQTPRYLIKTRGQQVTLSCSPISGHRSVSWYQQTPGQGLQFLFEYFSETQRNKGNFPGRFSGRQFSNSRSEMNVSTLELGDSALYLCASSLDRATNYGYTFGSGTRLTVV.

The chain uses TRBV7-2 and TRBJ1-3; D is uncertain. Trimming removed 5 bases at V and 1 base at J, with 15 bases between. The CDR3 length is 16 residues. CDR1 SGHTA and CDR2 FQGNSA come from the germline V gene. The CDR3 nucleotides are TGTGCCAGCAGCCACGGAGGCGCTCTTTCTGGAAACACCATATATTTT. It yields the protein CASSHGGALSGNTIYF.

V usage is TRBV30 and J usage is TRBJ1-5, with D perhaps matching TRBD1 (5 bases). V was clipped by 5 bases and J by 2 bases, with 19 bases between them. This CDR3 has 16 amino acids. Per germline, CDR1 GTSNPN and CDR2 SVGIG (reference sequence). The CDR3 DNA reads TGTGCCTGGGGGCCCCCAGGAGCAGGGCGCAATCAGCCCCAGCATTTT. This codes for CAWGPPGAGRNQPQHF. The full variable domain, its missing parts supplied by reference TRBV30 and TRBJ1-5, is SQTIHQWPATLVQPVGSPLSLECTVEGTSNPNLYWYRQAAGRGLQLLFYSVGIGQISSEVPQNLSASRPQDRQFILSSKKLLLSDSGFYLCAWGPPGAGRNQPQHFGDGTRLSIL.

CDR3 loop: CASSPDNHRPAFF. In nucleotides, the CDR3 is TGTGCCAGCAGCCCGGACAATCACCGACCAGCTTTCTTT. The chain uses TRBV5-4 and TRBJ1-1, with a possible D match to TRBD1 (5 bases). V lost 4 bases, J lost 10 bases, and 17 bases lay in between. Germline-derived CDR1 and CDR2 are SGHNT and YYREEE (reference sequence). This CDR3 spans 13 amino acids.

The chain is built from TRBV5-6 and TRBJ2-2, with no clear D. Germline CDR1 SGHDT, CDR2 YYEEEE. This CDR3 spans 13 amino acids. V lost 3 bases to trimming and J lost 1 base, with 4 bases between them. CDR3 sequence (DNA): TGTGCCAGCAGCTCCAGGAACACCGGGGAGCTGTTTTTT. Translation gives CASSSRNTGELFF.

This clone is a singleton in its sample. The V call is TRBV7-6, the J call TRBJ2-5, with TRBD2 matching 10 bases. CDR1 and CDR2 from the germline V gene are SGHVS and FNYEAQ. This CDR3 region has 18 residues. Germline trimming cut 0 bases from V and 0 bases from J; bases unmatched to any gene: 7. CDR3 sequence: CASSLAHGLAENQETQYF. The CDR3, as DNA: TGTGCCAGCAGCTTAGCCCATGGACTAGCGGAAAACCAAGAGACCCAGTACTTC.

The chain links TRBV28 to TRBJ1-4; D not resolved. The CDR3 has 16 amino acids. The V gene's germline CDR1 is MDHEN and CDR2 SYDVKM. Trimming took 5 bases from V and 4 from J, leaving 17 bases between them. CDR3 DNA sequence: TGTGCCAGCAGTCCACCCCGGACTGCGGTTAATGAAAAACTGTTTTTT. Amino acids: CASSPPRTAVNEKLFF.

This sequence joins TRBV3-1 (or the pseudogene TRBV3-2) and TRBJ2-5, with D possibly TRBD1 on 6 matching bases. Germline loops: CDR1 LGHDT, CDR2 YNNKEL (reference sequence). The CDR3 has 15 amino acids. V lost 4 bases to trimming and J lost 4 bases, with 16 bases between them. CDR3 in amino acids: CASSPEAGVGETQYF. Written as DNA, the CDR3 is TGTGCCAGCAGCCCCGAGGCAGGGGTTGGAGAGACCCAGTACTTC.

This clone appeared a few times. Distinct nucleotide sequences in the sample also encode this CDR3. The chain joins TRBV19 to TRBJ1-4; a weak D match, TRBD1 (5 bases). Between the trimmed V and J ends, which lost 3 bases and 6 bases, there was a span of 8 bases. Germline V gene data show CDR1 as LNHDA and CDR2 as SQIVND (reference sequence). This CDR3 contains 13 residues. In DNA, the CDR3 is TGTGCCAGTAGTATTCGGGGGGATGAAAAACTGTTTTTT. This sequence encodes CASSIRGDEKLFF. Supplemented by reference TRBV19 and TRBJ1-4, the full variable domain reads DGGITQSPKYLFRKEGQNVTLSCEQNLNHDAMYWYRQDPGQGLRLIYYSQIVNDFQKGDIAEGYSVSREKKESFPLTVTSAQKNPTAFYLCASSIRGDEKLFFGSGTQLSVL.

This clone was observed once. The chain links TRBV19 to TRBJ1-5; D is ambiguous. This CDR3 spans 11 amino acids. CDR1 and CDR2 (germline): LNHDA, SQIVND (reference sequence). Trimming removed 10 bases from V and 12 bases from J, with 16 bases in between. DNA of the CDR3: TGTGCCACCGCCGAATCCAGGTTCCAGCATTTT. This sequence encodes CATAESRFQHF.

Note on this clone: The sample contains more than one DNA sequence encoding this CDR3. The CDR3 coding sequence is TGTGCCACCAGTGGGGGGCAGGGACAAGGACAGCCCCAGCATTTT. It yields the protein CATSGGQGQGQPQHF. The V gene is TRBV24-1, the J gene TRBJ1-5, with D possibly being TRBD1 (6 bases). CDR3 size: 15 residues. The germline V gene has CDR1 KGHDR and CDR2 SFDVKD. The germline V and J ends were trimmed by 5 bases and 7 bases, with 17 bases remaining between them.

The V call is TRBV5-6, the J call TRBJ2-2, with D perhaps TRBD2 (7 bases). CDR1 is SGHDT and CDR2 is YYEEEE in the germline V gene. The CDR3 has 17 residues. Deletions cut 3 bases from V and 0 bases from J, with 15 bases between. Here the CDR3 reads CASSYPSGTPNTGELFF. Here the CDR3 DNA reads TGTGCCAGCAGCTATCCCAGCGGGACACCGAACACCGGGGAGCTGTTTTTT.

This rearrangement joins TRBV6-5 to TRBJ1-1; D call uncertain. Trimming removed 0 bases at V and 6 bases at J, with 17 bases between. CDR1 is MNHEY, CDR2 SVGAGI, per germline. This CDR3 has 16 residues. CDR3 sequence reads: CASSYSGRGLVAEAFF. In nucleotides, the CDR3 is TGTGCCAGCAGTTACTCTGGGCGGGGTCTCGTCGCTGAAGCTTTCTTT.

Here the CDR3 reads CASSLDRQNTEAFF. In nucleotides, the CDR3 is TGTGCCAGCTCACTAGACAGACAGAACACTGAAGCTTTCTTT. This chain joins TRBV18 and TRBJ1-1; weak D call: TRBD1 (5 bases). The V and J ends lost 4 bases and 1 base respectively, with 10 bases between them. CDR1 is KGHSH, CDR2 LQKENI, per germline. The CDR3 sequence is 14 residues long.

This clone appeared once. The DNA of the CDR3 is TGTGCCAGCAGTGATGGGGGACAGTCTAATGAAAAACTGTTTTTT. Translation gives CASSDGGQSNEKLFF. V gene TRBV2 combines with J gene TRBJ1-4, with TRBD1 matching over 7 bases. With V trimmed by 3 bases and J by 3 bases, 4 bases remained unmatched. Germline V CDR1 and CDR2: SNHLY, FYNNEI. The CDR3 is 15 residues long.

The chain employs TRBV29-1 and TRBJ2-6; weak D call: TRBD2 (6 bases). The CDR3 runs to 14 residues. From germline, CDR1 is SQVTM and CDR2 ANQGSEA. V was pared by 3 bases and J by 1 base, with 7 bases between. CDR3 coding DNA: TGCAGCGTTGAGGGGACTTCTGGGGCCAACGTCCTGACTTTC. Protein product: CSVEGTSGANVLTF.

V and J are TRBV18 and TRBJ1-3; TRBD1 agrees at 7 bases. There are 16 residues in the CDR3. V dropped 2 bases and J dropped 4; count of bases not matched to a gene: 8. CDR1 KGHSH and CDR2 LQKENI come from the germline V gene. CDR3 in DNA: TGTGCCAGCTCACCAGCAACAGGGGCCAGCGGAAACACCATATATTTT. Protein product: CASSPATGASGNTIYF.

V is TRBV5-1 and J is TRBJ2-3; 7 positions match TRBD2. The CDR3 has 16 residues. Germline V gene sequence: CDR1 SGHRS, CDR2 YFSETQ. The trim removed 4 bases at V and 4 bases at J, leaving 12 bases unmatched. The DNA of the CDR3 is TGCGCCAGCAGCCCTGGAACGGGGGGAGGGTCAGATACGCAGTATTTT. Residues: CASSPGTGGGSDTQYF.

This chain uses TRBV5-4 with TRBJ2-1, with TRBD2 identical over 10 bases. The germline V gene encodes CDR1 SGHNT and CDR2 YYREEE (reference sequence). Unmatched junction bases numbered 5, after V lost 0 bases and J lost 5 bases. The CDR3 covers 16 residues. The CDR3 protein is CASSLAASGGNNEQFF. In nucleotides, the CDR3 is TGTGCCAGCAGCTTGGCCGCTAGCGGGGGAAACAATGAGCAGTTCTTC.

This clone was picked up many times. V is TRBV7-8 and J is TRBJ1-1, with unresolved D. V was shortened by 0 bases and J by 6 bases, with 11 bases between the two germline ends. The CDR3 loop spans 14 amino acids. CDR1 and CDR2 (germline): SGHVS, FQNEAQ. The CDR3 is CASSLAESWAEAFF. The DNA of the CDR3 is TGTGCCAGCAGCTTAGCGGAGTCTTGGGCTGAAGCTTTCTTT.

CDR3 sequence (DNA): TGTGCCAGCAGCTTTGGGGACAGGGAGGCCGAAGCTTTCTTT. It codes for CASSFGDREAEAFF. The chain is built from TRBV13 and TRBJ1-1, with 9 bases fitting TRBD1. The CDR3 totals 14 residues. The germline CDR1 and CDR2 sequences are PRHDT and FYEKMQ (reference sequence). Trimming at V came to 3 bases and at J to 8 bases, leaving 7 bases not matched to a gene.

V gene TRBV6-5 combines with J gene TRBJ2-7, with D perhaps TRBD2 (6 bases). Germline CDR1 MNHEY, CDR2 SVGAGI. The V gene lost 6 bases and the J gene lost 3 bases, with 18 bases spanning the gap. CDR3 length equals 15 residues. The CDR3 is CASRAPPEGGYEQYV. In DNA form, the CDR3 reads TGTGCCAGCAGGGCCCCCCCGGAGGGCGGCTACGAGCAGTACGTC.

The chain couples TRBV9 to TRBJ2-2; 8 bases are shared with TRBD1. After removal of 4 bases from V and 4 bases from J, the junction contained 9 bases not matched to a gene. CDR3 size: 16 residues. Germline CDR1 SGDLS, CDR2 YYNGEE. The DNA for the CDR3 is TGTGCCAGCAGCAAGGTTAGCAGGGGGCGCACCGGGGAGCTGTTTTTT. Its protein is CASSKVSRGRTGELFF. The full variable domain, rest sourced from reference TRBV9 and TRBJ2-2, is DSGVTQTPKHLITATGQRVTLRCSPRSGDLSVYWYQQSLDQGLQFLIQYYNGEERAKGNILERFSAQQFPDLHSELNLSSLELGDSALYFCASSKVSRGRTGELFFGEGSRLTVL.

The chain carries TRBV28 and TRBJ1-1, with D possibly TRBD1 on 6 matching bases. Germline CDR1 MDHEN, CDR2 SYDVKM. Trimming took off 2 bases at V and 5 bases at J, with 21 bases between the two ends. The CDR3 runs to 17 residues. In nucleotides, the CDR3 is TGTGCCAGCAGTTTAGCGGGGGGCGCGACTGTATATACTGAAGCTTTCTTT. Translating gives CASSLAGGATVYTEAFF.